These T cell receptor beta chains were read from a single sample in a study of cytomegalovirus exposure and HLA in healthy donors. Here immunoSEQ multiplex PCR was the method, and the copy in TCRdb shows in-frame clones only, minus some. Of about 240,000 clones in the sample, more than 75% were seen once. Sequenced material: PBMCs. The receptors come from a woman aged 25 to 39 in good health and CMV-seropositive. Both conserved end residues are part of each CDR3. A D gene is named only where the DNA matches it firmly. Size is omitted from some rows. Given values are once, few, many or a class for expanded clones.

TRBJ2-7 TRBV4-1 . . TGCGCCAGCAGCCACTCTAGCGAGTTTAGCTACGAGCAGTACTTC CASSHSSEFSYEQYF
TRBJ1-1 TRBV20-1 . once TGCAGTGCTAGAGACGGGAGAGAAGCTTTCTTT CSARDGREAFF
TRBJ1-3 TRBV7-2 TRBD1 . TGTGCCAGCAGCACCCAGACAGGGGAGCTCGGAAACACCATATATTTT CASSTQTGELGNTIYF
TRBJ1-1 TRBV4-1 TRBD1 . TGCGCCAGCAGCAATGAACAGGGGCCGAACACTGAAGCTTTCTTT CASSNEQGPNTEAFF
TRBJ2-1 TRBV30 TRBD2 . TGTGCCTGGAGTCCAGACCTACCGGGACTAGCGGGATTTAATGAGCAGTTCTTC CAWSPDLPGLAGFNEQFF
TRBJ1-1 TRBV28 TRBD1 . TGTGCCAGCAAACCAGACAGGGGAGGGACTGAAGCTTTCTTT CASKPDRGGTEAFF
TRBJ1-1 TRBV27 . . TGTGCCAGCAGTCACACGGGGGGAAACACTGAAGCTTTCTTT CASSHTGGNTEAFF
TRBJ2-7 TRBV5-4 TRBD2 . TGTGCCAGCAGCTTGATGTCTAGCGGGAGAAGCTCCTACGAGCAGTACTTC CASSLMSSGRSSYEQYF
TRBJ1-2 TRBV7-9 . . TGTGCCAGCACCCCGACGGGTTTGAACTATGGCTACACCTTC CASTPTGLNYGYTF
TRBJ1-2 TRBV18 . . TGTGCCAGCTCACCGAGAAGATATGGCTACACCTTC CASSPRRYGYTF
TRBJ2-1 TRBV9 TRBD2 . TGTGCCAGCAGCGCCAACCGACTAGCGGGAGGGCACAATGAGCAGTTCTTC CASSANRLAGGHNEQFF
TRBJ2-7 TRBV7-9 . few TGTGCCAGCAGCTTGGGAGTCTACGAGCAGTACTTC CASSLGVYEQYF
TRBJ1-4 TRBV9 . . TGTGCCAGCAGCGTAGGGGGGGCAACTAATGAAAAACTGTTTTTT CASSVGGATNEKLFF
TRBJ2-5 TRBV29-1 . . TGCAGCGTTGAGATCCAGGGACAAGGTTCCTTTTGGACCCAGTACTTC CSVEIQGQGSFWTQYF
TRBJ1-5 TRBV27 . . TGTGCCAGCAGTTTAGGTAGGGGTGGCAATCAGCCCCAGCATTTT CASSLGRGGNQPQHF
TRBJ2-2 TRBV7-9 . . TGTGCCAGCAGCCCCAGAGGCAGCGTGGACACCGGGGAGCTGTTTTTT CASSPRGSVDTGELFF
TRBJ1-1 TRBV29-1 TRBD1 once TGCAGCGTCAGGGGGCGATTAAACACTGAAGCTTTCTTT CSVRGRLNTEAFF
TRBJ1-4 TRBV7-9 TRBD1 . TGTGCCAGCAGCCCTAGGACAGGGAATGAAAAACTGTTTTTT CASSPRTGNEKLFF
TRBJ1-2 TRBV10-3 . . TGTGCCATCGGACACAGTGAGATACTATGGGGCTACACCTTC CAIGHSEILWGYTF
TRBJ2-7 TRBV4-2 TRBD2 . TGTGCCAGCAGCCAAGTTCTACTAGCGGGGGTTTACGAGCAGTACTTC CASSQVLLAGVYEQYF
TRBJ2-1 TRBV5-6 TRBD2 . TGTGCCAGCAGCTTGAGCGGGAGTACCTACAATGAGCAGTTCTTC CASSLSGSTYNEQFF
TRBJ1-2 TRBV2 TRBD1 . TGTGCCAGCAGTCAACAGGGGAGGTCTGGCTACACCTTC CASSQQGRSGYTF
TRBJ2-4 TRBV4-1 TRBD2 . TGCGCCAGCAGCCAACTAGCGGGAGTGGTCAAAAACATTCAGTACTTC CASSQLAGVVKNIQYF
TRBJ1-2 TRBV27 . . TGTGCCAGCAGTCTACAAGGACAGTACCCCTATGGCTACACCTTC CASSLQGQYPYGYTF
TRBJ1-5 TRBV7-8 . . TGTGCCAGCAGCTCGACAGCATATAGCAATCAGCCCCAGCATTTT CASSSTAYSNQPQHF
TRBJ2-1 TRBV5-1 . . TGCGCCAGCAGCTTGGGCATGAGCTCCTACAATGAGCAGTTCTTC CASSLGMSSYNEQFF
TRBJ1-2 TRBV28 TRBD1 . TGTGCCAGCAGTTTACCGGACAGGGGGTATGGCTACACCTTC CASSLPDRGYGYTF
TRBJ2-3 TRBV12-5 TRBD2 once TGTGCTAGTGGTTTGGGGGCGGGAGGACGGTCAGATACGCAGTATTTT CASGLGAGGRSDTQYF
TRBJ2-3 TRBV19 . . TGTGCCAGTAGTCGGTCCAGCACAGATACGCAGTATTTT CASSRSSTDTQYF
TRBJ2-1 TRBV5-1 TRBD1 . TGCGCCAGCAGCTTGGAGGGGGCTAATTTTTATGAGCAGTTCTTC CASSLEGANFYEQFF
TRBJ2-2 TRBV2 TRBD1 few TGTGCCAGCAACGGACAGGGGACCGGGGAGCTGTTTTTT CASNGQGTGELFF
TRBJ1-4 TRBV28 TRBD1 . TGTGCCAGCAGTCGCTCCGGGACAGGGAATGAAAAACTGTTTTTT CASSRSGTGNEKLFF
TRBJ2-5 TRBV5-6 TRBD2 . TGTGCCAGCAGCTCCCTAGCGGGTGGGGAGACCCAGTACTTC CASSSLAGGETQYF
TRBJ1-1 TRBV10-3 . . TGTGCCATCAGTAAGGAGACGAACACTGAAGCTTTCTTT CAISKETNTEAFF
TRBJ2-7 TRBV5-4 TRBD1 once TGTGCCAGCAGCTTGCCGGCGGGGACAGGGGCCTACGAGCAGTACTTC CASSLPAGTGAYEQYF
TRBJ1-5 TRBV2 . . TGTGCCAGCAGAGCAGGGTTAAATCAGCCCCAGCATTTT CASRAGLNQPQHF
TRBJ2-7 TRBV6-1 . once TGTGCCAGCAGTGTTATCCCACACAGCTCCTACGAGCAGTACTTC CASSVIPHSSYEQYF
TRBJ2-3 TRBV29-1 . once TGCAGCGTTGCTAGCAGCACAGATACGCAGTATTTT CSVASSTDTQYF
TRBJ2-5 TRBV6-1 . . TGTGCCAGCCGCGGGGCAGGGGGAGAGACCCAGTACTTC CASRGAGGETQYF
TRBJ1-5 TRBV6-1 TRBD1 . TGTGCCAGCAGTCCCGGGACAGGGGGCTATCAGCCCCAGCATTTT CASSPGTGGYQPQHF
TRBJ2-7 TRBV5-4 . once TGTGCCAGCAGCGCCCGGGACTACGAGCAGTACTTC CASSARDYEQYF
TRBJ2-5 TRBV6-5 TRBD2 . TGTGCCAGCAGCCCCGGACTAGCGGGGCAAGAGACCCAGTACTTC CASSPGLAGQETQYF